This T cell receptor (beta chain) was captured by sequencing in a study of CD8 T cells in ankylosing spondylitis (dated by TCRdb to the late 2010s). Background for the entire study: The study set out to find disease-linked TCR variants by profiling T cell receptor beta repertoires in ankylosing spondylitis patients and healthy donors. The full study cohort comprised 20 to 30 ankylosing spondylitis patients and some 110 healthy donors. Peripheral blood was sampled, and synovial fluid was also collected from ankylosing spondylitis patients.

Instrument used: Illumina HiSeq 2500. Quantitative 5'-RACE with molecular barcodes was used to prepare TCR beta libraries. On the study's bioinformatics: Disease-linked TCR variants were identified with a new computational method built on a probabilistic model of VDJ rearrangement. TCRdb reran the public reads through fastp at Q25 and MiXCR, keeping productive beta chains. When rows share a CDR3 protein, they turn into one entry using the most common DNA and genes. These V and J calls derive from TCRdb rather than the authors' analysis. This sample comprises some 220,000 distinct CDR3 sequences, about 10% of them detected only once. In total, the top ten clones hold 2.6% of the sample. The research as a whole found: A TCR beta motif made up of eight or nine highly homologous amino acid variants appeared to be characteristic of blood from ankylosing spondylitis patients. Some TCR beta motif variants had previously been reported in synovial fluid and blood of reactive arthritis patients, which suggested common disease-initiation mechanisms. In peripheral blood, the disease-linked clones were found at relatively low frequencies and had a CD8+ phenotype. According to the report, matched synovial fluid samples from ankylosing spondylitis patients were significantly enriched for the disease-linked clones.

From the cysteine through the phenylalanine, the CDR3 covers 24 amino acids. Only the CDR3 DNA stays, 72 bases, in frame from base 1. CDR1 MDHEN and CDR2 SYDVKM were looked up in the germline V gene. V lost 3 bases and J lost 0 bases, and the count of bases not matched to a germline gene is 26. The table lists this clonotype with many counts. Its antigen remains unidentified. The record has no base qualities; no much larger clone is one base away. This sequence originates from a male donor with ankylosing spondylitis or in good health (not recorded which). Here the chain combines TRBV28 and TRBJ2-3; TRBD2 aligns with 11 central bases. The specimen sequenced was blood, either unsorted or a sorted T cell fraction (not recorded which). The DNA is TGTGCCAGCAGTTTCCCGCTGACTAGCGGGATCGGTTCCCACACTCTAACTAGCACAGATACGCAGTATTTT. Translated, it gives CASSFPLTSGIGSHTLTSTDTQYF.